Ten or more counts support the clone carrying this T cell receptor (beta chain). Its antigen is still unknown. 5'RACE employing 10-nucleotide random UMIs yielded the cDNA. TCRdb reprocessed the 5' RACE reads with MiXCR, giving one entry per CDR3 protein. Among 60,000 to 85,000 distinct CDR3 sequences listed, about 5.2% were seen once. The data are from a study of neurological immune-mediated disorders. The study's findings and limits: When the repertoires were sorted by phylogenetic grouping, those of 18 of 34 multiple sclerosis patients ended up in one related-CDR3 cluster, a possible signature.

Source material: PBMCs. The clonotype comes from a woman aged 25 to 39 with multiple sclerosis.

The CDR3 is CSASPLTGTSNEQFF. CDR3 DNA sequence: TGCAGTGCTAGTCCACTAACCGGGACTAGCAATGAGCAGTTCTTC. The J gene is TRBJ2-1, the V gene TRBV20-1, with 8 nucleotides matching TRBD2. V dropped 3 bases and J dropped 6; count of bases not matched to a gene: 10. CDR3 length equals 15 residues. Germline CDR1 and CDR2: DFQATT and SNEGSKA (reference sequence).